A selection of T cell receptor beta chains follows, all from one sample in a study of cytomegalovirus exposure and HLA in healthy donors. The method was immunoSEQ multiplex PCR; TCRdb's version includes in-frame clones alone and lacks a portion of them. Of 100,000 to 150,000 clones in the sample, around four fifths were seen once. The specimen was PBMCs. Every receptor here comes from a boy aged 2 to 10 in good health and CMV-seronegative. The CDR3 runs from the conserved cysteine through the conserved F or W. D genes are given only for firm matches. Some rows have no size entry. The others give once, few or many, or a class for an expanded clone.

TRBV6-4	NA	NA	TRBJ2-3	CASTPLRSSTDTQYF	TGTGCCAGCACTCCTCTGCGGTCTAGCACAGATACGCAGTATTTT
TRBV29-1	NA	NA	TRBJ2-2	CSVPVVGTSNTGELFF	TGCAGCGTTCCGGTTGTGGGGACTTCCAACACCGGGGAGCTGTTTTTT
TRBV29-1	NA	NA	TRBJ1-1	CSVDTGSEAFF	TGCAGCGTCGATACAGGGTCTGAAGCTTTCTTT
TRBV19	NA	NA	TRBJ1-1	CGAHGQLNTEAFF	TGTGGCGCACATGGACAGCTGAACACTGAAGCTTTCTTT
TRBV9	TRBD2	NA	TRBJ2-3	CASSLATSGSDTQYF	TGTGCCAGCAGCCTCGCGACTAGCGGATCGGATACGCAGTATTTT
TRBV7-9	NA	NA	TRBJ1-1	CASSLVSEAFF	TGTGCCAGCAGCTTAGTCTCTGAGGCTTTCTTT
TRBV7-6	TRBD1	NA	TRBJ2-3	CASSLLEGTGADTQYF	TGTGCCAGCAGCTTATTGGAAGGCACAGGGGCAGATACGCAGTATTTT
TRBV15	NA	NA	TRBJ1-4	CATSRDDRQLDIYEKLFF	TGTGCCACCAGCAGAGATGATCGCCAGCTAGATATCTATGAAAAACTGTTTTTT
TRBV6-6	TRBD1	NA	TRBJ1-3	CASTARFPGGGDTIYF	TGTGCCAGCACCGCCCGTTTCCCAGGGGGCGGGGACACCATATATTTT
TRBV5-5	NA	once	TRBJ1-1	CASSSYRSYTEAFF	TGTGCCAGCAGCTCATACCGGAGCTACACTGAAGCTTTCTTT
TRBV6-4	TRBD2	few	TRBJ2-1	CASSDGASGGNEQFF	TGTGCCAGCAGTGACGGGGCCAGCGGGGGCAATGAGCAGTTCTTC
TRBV2	TRBD1	NA	TRBJ2-5	CASNVEGTVQETQYF	TGTGCCAGCAACGTCGAAGGGACAGTCCAAGAGACCCAGTACTTC
TRBV4-1	TRBD2	NA	TRBJ2-1	CASSRSGTSGRYNEQFF	TGCGCCAGCAGCCGCTCCGGGACTAGCGGGCGCTACAATGAGCAGTTCTTC
TRBV5-1	TRBD2	NA	TRBJ2-7	CASSLYPSGGTSYEQYF	TGCGCCAGCAGCTTGTATCCTAGCGGGGGAACCTCCTACGAGCAGTACTTC
TRBV5-4	TRBD2	NA	TRBJ2-2	CASTGVAGGTNTGELFF	TGTGCCAGCACCGGGGTAGCGGGGGGCACGAACACCGGGGAGCTGTTTTTT
TRBV29-1	NA	NA	TRBJ2-2	CSVGRDWKNTGELFF	TGCAGCGTTGGAAGGGACTGGAAGAACACCGGGGAGCTGTTTTTT
TRBV6-6	NA	few	TRBJ2-5	CASSYSEEETQYF	TGTGCCAGCAGTTACTCAGAGGAAGAGACCCAGTACTTC
TRBV18	TRBD1	NA	TRBJ1-1	CASSPSTGWNTEAFF	TGTGCCAGCTCACCATCGACAGGGTGGAATACTGAAGCTTTCTTT
TRBV19	TRBD1	NA	TRBJ1-4	CASSLTSGQGREKLFF	TGTGCCAGTAGTTTAACCTCGGGACAGGGAAGGGAAAAACTGTTTTTT
TRBV19	NA	once	TRBJ2-3	CASSLGGARWTDTQYF	TGTGCCAGTAGCCTGGGGGGGGCCCGGTGGACAGATACGCAGTATTTT
TRBV30	TRBD1	NA	TRBJ2-7	CAWSLTGRTYEQYF	TGTGCCTGGAGCTTGACAGGGAGAACTTACGAGCAGTACTTC
TRBV18	NA	medium-sized	TRBJ1-3	CASLALESGNTIYF	TGTGCCAGCTTGGCCTTGGAGTCAGGAAACACCATATATTTT
TRBV5-1	TRBD2	NA	TRBJ2-5	CASSFRLAGGFQETQYF	TGCGCCAGCAGCTTTAGACTAGCGGGAGGGTTCCAAGAGACCCAGTACTTC
TRBV6-4	NA	NA	TRBJ1-6	CASRESGSGPLHF	TGTGCCAGCAGGGAGTCAGGGTCCGGACCCCTCCACTTT
TRBV14	TRBD1	few	TRBJ2-2	CASSQFGQGRGTGELFF	TGTGCCAGCAGCCAATTCGGACAGGGAAGGGGCACCGGGGAGCTGTTTTTT
TRBV19	NA	NA	TRBJ1-1	CASSMGAYTEAFF	TGTGCCAGTAGTATGGGGGCGTACACTGAAGCTTTCTTT
TRBV5-4	TRBD2	NA	TRBJ2-4	CASSLAGGKNIQYF	TGTGCCAGCAGCTTGGCGGGGGGGAAAAACATTCAGTACTTC
TRBV11-3	NA	NA	TRBJ2-3	CASSLAGTPRTDTQYF	TGTGCCAGCAGCTTAGCCGGGACACCCCGCACAGATACGCAGTATTTT
TRBV7-3	NA	NA	TRBJ2-5	CASSLSYGRTKETQYF	TGTGCCAGCAGCCTCTCATATGGCAGGACAAAAGAGACCCAGTACTTC
TRBV6-6	TRBD1	NA	TRBJ1-2	CASSLLPTGDTF	TGTGCCAGCAGTTTACTTCCGACAGGGGACACCTTC
TRBV29-1	TRBD1	NA	TRBJ2-1	CSVGGQGVYNEQFF	TGCAGCGTTGGGGGGCAGGGGGTATACAATGAGCAGTTCTTC
TRBV5-1	NA	NA	TRBJ1-5	CASSLGGYGQPQHF	TGCGCCAGCAGCTTGGGAGGTTATGGACAGCCCCAGCATTTT
TRBV30	NA	NA	TRBJ1-2	CAWARATANYGYTF	TGTGCCTGGGCCAGGGCCACGGCTAACTATGGCTACACCTTC
TRBV5-8	NA	NA	TRBJ1-3	CASSPRGNTIYF	TGTGCCAGCAGCCCGAGAGGAAACACCATATATTTT
TRBV13	NA	NA	TRBJ1-2	CASSLGRQGNYGYTF	TGTGCCAGCAGCTTAGGCCGGCAGGGGAACTATGGCTACACCTTC
TRBV30	NA	NA	TRBJ1-1	CAWSLAGEAFF	TGTGCCTGGAGTCTGGCAGGTGAAGCTTTCTTT
TRBV4-3	NA	NA	TRBJ2-2	CASSQDVALVGEANTGELFF	TGCGCCAGCAGCCAAGATGTGGCCCTGGTGGGGGAGGCGAACACCGGGGAGCTGTTTTTT
TRBV5-6	TRBD2	NA	TRBJ2-7	CASSLGLAATYEQYF	TGTGCCAGCAGCTTGGGACTAGCGGCCACCTACGAGCAGTACTTC
TRBV10-3	TRBD2	few	TRBJ2-1	CAISDSGREVDNEQFF	TGTGCCATCAGTGATTCGGGGCGGGAGGTCGACAATGAGCAGTTCTTC